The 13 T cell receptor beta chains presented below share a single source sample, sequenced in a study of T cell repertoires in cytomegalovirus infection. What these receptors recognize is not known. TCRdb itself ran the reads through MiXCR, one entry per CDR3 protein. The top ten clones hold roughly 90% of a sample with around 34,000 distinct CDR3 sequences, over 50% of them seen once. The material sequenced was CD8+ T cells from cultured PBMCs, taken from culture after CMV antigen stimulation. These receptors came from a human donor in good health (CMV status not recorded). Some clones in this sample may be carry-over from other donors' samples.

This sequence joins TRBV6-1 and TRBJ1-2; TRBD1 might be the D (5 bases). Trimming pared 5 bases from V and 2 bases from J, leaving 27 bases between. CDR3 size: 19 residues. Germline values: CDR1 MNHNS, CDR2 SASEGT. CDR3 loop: CASSYDNVGRGVSNYGYTF. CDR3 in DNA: TGTGCCAGCAGTTACGATAATGTGGGCCGAGGGGTTAGCAACTATGGCTACACCTTC.

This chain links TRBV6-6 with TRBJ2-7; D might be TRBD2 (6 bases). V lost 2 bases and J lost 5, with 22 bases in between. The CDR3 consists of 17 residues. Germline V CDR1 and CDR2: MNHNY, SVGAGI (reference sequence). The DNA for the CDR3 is TGTGCCAGCAGTTACCATCCTATTTTGGAGGGGAAGGACGAGCAGTACTTC. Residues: CASSYHPILEGKDEQYF.

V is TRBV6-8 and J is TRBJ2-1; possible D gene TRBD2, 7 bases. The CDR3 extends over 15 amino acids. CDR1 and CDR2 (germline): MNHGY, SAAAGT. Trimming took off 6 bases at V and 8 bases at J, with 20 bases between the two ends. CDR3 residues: CASRKGGKKGDEQFF. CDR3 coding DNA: TGTGCCAGCAGGAAGGGGGGGAAGAAGGGGGATGAGCAGTTCTTC.

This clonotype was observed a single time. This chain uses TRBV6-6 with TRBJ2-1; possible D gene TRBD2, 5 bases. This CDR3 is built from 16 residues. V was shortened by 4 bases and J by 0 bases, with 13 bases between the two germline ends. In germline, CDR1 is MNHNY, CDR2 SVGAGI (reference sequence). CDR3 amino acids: CASSSLSGLSYNEQFF. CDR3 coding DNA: TGTGCCAGCAGTTCCCTCAGCGGACTCTCCTACAATGAGCAGTTCTTC.

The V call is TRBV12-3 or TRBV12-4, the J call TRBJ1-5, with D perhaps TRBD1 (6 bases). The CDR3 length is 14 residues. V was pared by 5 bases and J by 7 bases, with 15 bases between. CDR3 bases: TGTGCCAGCAGTCCTACAGGGCCAACACAGCCCCAGCATTTT. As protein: CASSPTGPTQPQHF.

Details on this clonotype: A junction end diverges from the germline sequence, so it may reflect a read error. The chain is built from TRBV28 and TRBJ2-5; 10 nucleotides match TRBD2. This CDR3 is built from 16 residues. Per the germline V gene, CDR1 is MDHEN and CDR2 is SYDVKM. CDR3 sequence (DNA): TGTGCCATCAGTTTCAATATAGCGGGGGGACAAGAGACCCAGTACTTC. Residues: CAISFNIAGGQETQYF.

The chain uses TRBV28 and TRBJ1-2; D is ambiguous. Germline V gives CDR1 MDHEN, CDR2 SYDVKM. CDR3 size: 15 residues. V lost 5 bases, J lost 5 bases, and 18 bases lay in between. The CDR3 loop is CASSPPPEGKYGYTF. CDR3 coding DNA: TGTGCCAGCAGTCCACCCCCGGAAGGGAAGTATGGCTACACCTTC.

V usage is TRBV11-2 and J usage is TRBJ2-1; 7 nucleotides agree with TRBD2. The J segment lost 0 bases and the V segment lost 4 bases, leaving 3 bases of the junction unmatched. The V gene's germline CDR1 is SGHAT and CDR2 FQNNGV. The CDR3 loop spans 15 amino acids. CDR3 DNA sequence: TGTGCCAGCAGCTCGCGGGGGAGCTCCTACAATGAGCAGTTCTTC. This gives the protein CASSSRGSSYNEQFF.

CDR3 sequence (DNA): TGTGCCAGCATTCGACAGGGGTCGAATGAGCAGTTCTTC. Amino acids: CASIRQGSNEQFF. The V gene is TRBV7-8, the J gene TRBJ2-1, with TRBD1 identical over 8 bases. J gave up 7 bases and V 7 bases, and 6 bases lay outside the gene matches. The CDR3 sequence is 13 residues long. Looked up from germline, CDR1 is SGHVS and CDR2 is FQNEAQ.

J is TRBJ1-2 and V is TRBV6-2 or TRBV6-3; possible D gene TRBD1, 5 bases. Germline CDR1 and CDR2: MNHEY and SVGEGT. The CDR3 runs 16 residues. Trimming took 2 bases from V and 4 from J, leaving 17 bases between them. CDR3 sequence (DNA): TGTGCCAGCAGTTACCGGCTCCGGACTGGGACCTATGGCTACACCTTC. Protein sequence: CASSYRLRTGTYGYTF.

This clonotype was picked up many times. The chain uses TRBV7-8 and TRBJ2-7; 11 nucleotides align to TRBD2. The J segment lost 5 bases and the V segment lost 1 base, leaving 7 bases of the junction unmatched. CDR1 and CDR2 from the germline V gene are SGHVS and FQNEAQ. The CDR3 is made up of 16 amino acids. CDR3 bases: TGTGCCAGCAGCTTAGTGACTAGCGGGGTTAAAAACGAGCAGTACTTC. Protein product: CASSLVTSGVKNEQYF. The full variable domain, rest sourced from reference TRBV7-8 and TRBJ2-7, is GAGVSQSPRYKVAKRGQDVALRCDPISGHVSLFWYQQALGQGPEFLTYFQNEAQLDKSGLPSDRFFAERPEGSVSTLKIQRTQQEDSAVYLCASSLVTSGVKNEQYFGPGTRLTVT.

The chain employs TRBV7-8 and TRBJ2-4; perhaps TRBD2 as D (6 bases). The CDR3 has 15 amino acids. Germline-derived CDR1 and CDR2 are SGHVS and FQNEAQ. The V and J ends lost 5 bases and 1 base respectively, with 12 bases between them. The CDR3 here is CASSPRGVAKNIQYF. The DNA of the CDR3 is TGTGCCAGCAGCCCCCGCGGGGTGGCCAAAAACATTCAGTACTTC.

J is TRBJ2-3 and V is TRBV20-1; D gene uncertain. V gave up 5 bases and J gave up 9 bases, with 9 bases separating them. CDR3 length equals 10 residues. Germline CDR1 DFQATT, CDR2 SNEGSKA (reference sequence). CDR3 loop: CSAWAWTQYF. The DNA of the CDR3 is TGCAGTGCTTGGGCGTGGACGCAGTATTTT.